One and the same sample provided the 4 T cell receptor beta chains below, sequenced in a study of identical twins. From the 5' RACE reads, TCRdb called clonotypes with MiXCR, one entry per CDR3 protein. The data contain 210,000 or so distinct CDR3 sequences, approximately 15% of them singletons. These sequences were also reported in another study, on T cells expressing NK-cell markers.

Sequencing input: CD8+ T cells sorted from blood. These receptor sequences come from a woman aged 18-30 years in good health.

The chain's CDR3 is CASSPPGGKQYF. DNA for the CDR3: TGTGCCAGCAGCCCCCCCGGTGGGAAGCAGTACTTC. The chain has TRBV7-6 and TRBJ2-7; D remains ambiguous. CDR3 length: 12 amino acids. Trimming shortened V by 5 bases and J by 8 bases, and 13 bases separated the two germline ends. The germline V gene has CDR1 SGHVS and CDR2 FNYEAQ.

This clonotype has just a few counts. The rearrangement joins TRBV12-3 or TRBV12-4 to TRBJ2-3, with unresolved D. The V gene lost 7 bases and the J gene lost 2 bases, with 13 bases spanning the gap. The CDR3 totals 14 residues. The CDR3 spells CASNVGGPTDTQYF. CDR3 nucleotide sequence: TGTGCCAGCAACGTCGGCGGCCCCACAGATACGCAGTATTTT.

The genes are TRBV6-5 and TRBJ2-3; TRBD1 or TRBD2 may be the D gene (5 bases each). V lost 4 bases and J lost 1, with 18 bases in between. Germline CDR1 MNHEY, CDR2 SVGAGI. The CDR3 spans 17 residues. CDR3 bases: TGTGCCAGCAGTTTTTACCTTGGGGACCTAGGCACAGATACGCAGTATTTT. It codes for CASSFYLGDLGTDTQYF.

The sample holds many counts of this clonotype. The rearrangement uses TRBV12-3 or TRBV12-4 and TRBJ2-1; the match to TRBD1 covers 10 bases. This CDR3 has 13 amino acids. With V trimmed by 5 bases and J by 9 bases, 4 bases remained unmatched. Written as DNA, the CDR3 is TGTGCCAGCAGTCCAGGGACAGGGGTTGAGCAGTTCTTC. This sequence encodes CASSPGTGVEQFF.